Listed below are T cell receptor beta chains from one sample, sequenced in a study of CD8 T cells in ankylosing spondylitis. TCRdb called the 5' RACE reads again in MiXCR, with one record for every CDR3 protein. Of 130,000 or so distinct CDR3 sequences in the sample, under 20% are singletons; the top ten hold roughly 30%. The sample was blood, either unsorted or a sorted T cell fraction (not recorded which). Receptor source: a male donor with ankylosing spondylitis. CDR3s include the opening cysteine and the closing phenylalanine or tryptophan. Each record gives: V gene, D gene, J gene, clone size, CDR3 DNA, CDR3 protein. The D gene is left open where the match is weak. The listing skips clone size in some rows; elsewhere it reads once, few, many or a size class.

TRBV5-1	TRBD2	TRBJ2-7	few	TGCGCCAGCAGCTTTAGAGGGACTACCAGGGAGCTTGGCTACGAGCAGTACTTC	CASSFRGTTRELGYEQYF
TRBV6-5	-	TRBJ2-7	-	TGTGCCAGCAGTTACTCGAATACAGGCTCCTACGAGCAGTACTTC	CASSYSNTGSYEQYF
TRBV5-1	TRBD1	TRBJ2-2	many	TGCGCCAGCAGCTGGACAGGTCTGACCGGGGAGCTGTTTTTT	CASSWTGLTGELFF
TRBV4-3	-	TRBJ2-3	-	TGCGCCAGCAGCCCGGGGTTGGGCCCGTACACAGATACGCAGTATTTT	CASSPGLGPYTDTQYF
TRBV4-1	-	TRBJ1-6	few	TGCGCCAGCAGCCCAGGACCAAACGGGGGCTCACCCCTCCACTTT	CASSPGPNGGSPLHF
TRBV27	-	TRBJ1-1	-	TGTGCCAGCAGAGAAACAGGGAACACTGAAGCTTTCTTT	CASRETGNTEAFF
TRBV20-1	-	TRBJ2-3	few	TGCAGTGCCCGTCCTCGGACCACAGATACGCAGTATTTT	CSARPRTTDTQYF
TRBV3-1	-	TRBJ2-2	-	TGTGCCAGCAGCCACCAAAAGGACACAGGGATCCACACCGGGGAGCTGTTTTTT	CASSHQKDTGIHTGELFF
TRBV12-3/TRBV12-4	-	TRBJ2-2	-	TGTGCCAGCAGCCCGGCAGGGTCCTTGAACACCGGGGAGCTGTTTTTT	CASSPAGSLNTGELFF
TRBV20-1	TRBD2	TRBJ2-7	few	TGCAGTGGGACTAGCGGCTACGAGCAGTACTTC	CSGTSGYEQYF
TRBV6-1	TRBD1	TRBJ1-1	-	TGTGCCAGCAGTACGGACAGGGCATTCATCACTGAAGCTTTCTTT	CASSTDRAFITEAFF
TRBV2	-	TRBJ2-7	-	TGTGCCAGCAGTGACCGCCTAGCAGAAATTCACTACGAGCAGTACTTC	CASSDRLAEIHYEQYF
TRBV27	TRBD1	TRBJ1-2	few	TGTGCCAGCGGGAATGGACAGGTCGAGTGGTATGGCTACACCTTC	CASGNGQVEWYGYTF
TRBV5-6	TRBD2	TRBJ2-2	-	TGTGCCAGCAGCCCCAGACTAGCGGAATACAATGGGGCCGGGGAGCTGTTTTTT	CASSPRLAEYNGAGELFF
TRBV27	-	TRBJ1-4	-	TGTGCCAGCAGTAAGGCAACTAATGAAAAACTGTTTTTT	CASSKATNEKLFF
TRBV20-1	TRBD1	TRBJ2-7	-	TGCAGTGCTAGAGATGAAATGGTAAGGGGACAGAGTTCCTACGAGCAGTACTTC	CSARDEMVRGQSSYEQYF
TRBV28	TRBD1	TRBJ1-5	-	TGTGCCAGCAGTGGCGTGGTTGGGGACAGTCGAGGTCAGCCCCAGCATTTT	CASSGVVGDSRGQPQHF
TRBV11-1	-	TRBJ2-1	-	TGTGCCAGCAGCTTAGCCCCCGGGCAGGCTAGCTCCTACAATGAGCAGTTCTTC	CASSLAPGQASSYNEQFF
TRBV19	-	TRBJ2-1	few	TGTGCCAGTAGTATCTGGGTAGGCGACAATGAGCAGTTCTTC	CASSIWVGDNEQFF
TRBV7-9	-	TRBJ2-3	few	TGTGCCAGCAGCGGCTTCGGGGGCACAGATACGCAGTATTTT	CASSGFGGTDTQYF
TRBV27	TRBD1	TRBJ2-7	-	TGTGCCAGCAGTTTACTGGGACAGGGCTACGAGCAGTACTTC	CASSLLGQGYEQYF
TRBV7-3	TRBD2	TRBJ2-1	-	TGTGCCAGCGGTGCTAGCGGAGATTACAATGAGCAGTTCTTC	CASGASGDYNEQFF
TRBV6-5	-	TRBJ1-1	-	TGTGCCAGCAGTTACTCGACGGGAGTCAGGCGCCCTAAAACTGAAGCTTTCTTT	CASSYSTGVRRPKTEAFF
TRBV29-1	-	TRBJ2-2	few	TGCAGCGCCCCACAGGAATCCGGGGAGCTGTTTTTT	CSAPQESGELFF
TRBV12-5	TRBD2	TRBJ2-4	-	TGTGCTAGTGGTTTGGTACCTGCGGGACTAGGTTCGCCTATTCAGTACTTC	CASGLVPAGLGSPIQYF
TRBV5-6	TRBD2	TRBJ2-3	few	TGTGCCAGCAGCATAGCGGGAAGCACAGATACGCAGTATTTT	CASSIAGSTDTQYF
TRBV12-3/TRBV12-4	TRBD2	TRBJ2-7	few	TGTGCCAGCATTCTCCGGGACTACCCCTACGAGCAGTACTTC	CASILRDYPYEQYF